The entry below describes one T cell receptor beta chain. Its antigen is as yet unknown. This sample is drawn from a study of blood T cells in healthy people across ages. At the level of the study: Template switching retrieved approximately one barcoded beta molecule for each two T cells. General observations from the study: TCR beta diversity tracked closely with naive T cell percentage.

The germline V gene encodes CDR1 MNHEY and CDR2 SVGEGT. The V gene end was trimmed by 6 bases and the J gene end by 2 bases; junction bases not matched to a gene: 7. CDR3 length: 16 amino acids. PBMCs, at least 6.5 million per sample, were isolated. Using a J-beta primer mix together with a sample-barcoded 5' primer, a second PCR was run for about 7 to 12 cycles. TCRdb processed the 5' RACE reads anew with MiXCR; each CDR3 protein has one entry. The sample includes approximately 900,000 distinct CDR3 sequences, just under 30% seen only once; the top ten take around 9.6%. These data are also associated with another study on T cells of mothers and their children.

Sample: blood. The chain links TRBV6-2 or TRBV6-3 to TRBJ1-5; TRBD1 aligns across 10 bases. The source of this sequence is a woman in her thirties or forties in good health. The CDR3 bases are TGTGCCAGCAGAGACGGGGACAGGGGCGGCAATCAGCCCCAGCATTTT. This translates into CASRDGDRGGNQPQHF.